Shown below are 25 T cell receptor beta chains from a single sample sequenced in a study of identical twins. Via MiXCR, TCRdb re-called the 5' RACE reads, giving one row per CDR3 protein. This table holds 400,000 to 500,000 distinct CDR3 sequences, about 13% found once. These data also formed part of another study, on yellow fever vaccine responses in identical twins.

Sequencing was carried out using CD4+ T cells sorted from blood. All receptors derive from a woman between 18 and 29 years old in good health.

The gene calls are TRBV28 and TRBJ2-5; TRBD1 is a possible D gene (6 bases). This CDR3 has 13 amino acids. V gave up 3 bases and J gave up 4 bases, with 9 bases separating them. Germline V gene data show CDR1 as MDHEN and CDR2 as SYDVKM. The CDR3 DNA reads TGTGCCAGCAGTTTCTCGGACAGAGAGACCCAGTACTTC. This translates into CASSFSDRETQYF.

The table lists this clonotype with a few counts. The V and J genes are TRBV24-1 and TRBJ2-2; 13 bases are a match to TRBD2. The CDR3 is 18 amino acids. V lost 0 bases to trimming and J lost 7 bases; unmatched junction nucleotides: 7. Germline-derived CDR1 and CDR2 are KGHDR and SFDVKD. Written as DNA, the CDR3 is TGTGCCACCAGTGATTTGCACAGGACTAGCGGGAGAGGCGGGGAGCTGTTTTTT. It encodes CATSDLHRTSGRGGELFF.

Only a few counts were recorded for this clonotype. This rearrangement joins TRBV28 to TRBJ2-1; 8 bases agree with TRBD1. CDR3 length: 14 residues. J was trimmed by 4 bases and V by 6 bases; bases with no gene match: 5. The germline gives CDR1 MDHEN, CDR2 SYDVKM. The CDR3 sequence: CASRRQGQYNEQFF. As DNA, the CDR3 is TGTGCCAGCAGGAGACAGGGGCAATACAATGAGCAGTTCTTC.

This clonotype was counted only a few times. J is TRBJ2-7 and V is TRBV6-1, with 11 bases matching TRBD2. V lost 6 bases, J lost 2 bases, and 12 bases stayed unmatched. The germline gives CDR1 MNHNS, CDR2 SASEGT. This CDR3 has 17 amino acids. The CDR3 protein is CASSPTPTSGETYEQYF. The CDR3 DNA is TGTGCCAGCAGCCCCACCCCGACTAGCGGGGAGACCTACGAGCAGTACTTC.

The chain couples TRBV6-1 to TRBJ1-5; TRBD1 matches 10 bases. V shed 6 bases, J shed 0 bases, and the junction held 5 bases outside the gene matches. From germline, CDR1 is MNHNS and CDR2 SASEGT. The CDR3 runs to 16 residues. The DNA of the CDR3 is TGTGCCAGCAGGGACAGGGGGACACCTAGCAATCAGCCCCAGCATTTT. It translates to CASRDRGTPSNQPQHF.

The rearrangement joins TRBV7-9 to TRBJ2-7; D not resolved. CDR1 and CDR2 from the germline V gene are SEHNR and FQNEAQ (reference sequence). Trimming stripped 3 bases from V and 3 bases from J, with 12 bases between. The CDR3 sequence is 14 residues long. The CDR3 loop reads CASSLGSKGYEQYF. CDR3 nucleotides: TGTGCCAGCAGCTTGGGGTCGAAGGGCTACGAGCAGTACTTC.

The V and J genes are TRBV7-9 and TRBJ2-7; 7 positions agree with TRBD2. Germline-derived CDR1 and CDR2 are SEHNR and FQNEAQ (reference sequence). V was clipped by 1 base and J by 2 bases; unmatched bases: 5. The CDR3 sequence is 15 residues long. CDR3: CASSLGLAAAYEQYF. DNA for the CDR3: TGTGCCAGCAGCTTAGGCCTAGCGGCCGCCTACGAGCAGTACTTC.

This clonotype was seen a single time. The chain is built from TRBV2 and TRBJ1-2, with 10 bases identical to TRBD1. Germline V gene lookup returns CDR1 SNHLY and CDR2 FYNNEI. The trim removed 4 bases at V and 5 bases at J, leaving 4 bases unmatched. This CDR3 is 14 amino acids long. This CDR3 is CASSARDRGYGYTF. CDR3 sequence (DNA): TGTGCCAGCAGTGCCCGGGACAGGGGTTATGGCTACACCTTC.

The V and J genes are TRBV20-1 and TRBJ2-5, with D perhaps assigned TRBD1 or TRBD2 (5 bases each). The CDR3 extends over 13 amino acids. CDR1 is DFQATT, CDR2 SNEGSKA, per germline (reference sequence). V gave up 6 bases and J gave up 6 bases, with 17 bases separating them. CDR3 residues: CSAALGDGKTQYF. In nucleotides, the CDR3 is TGCAGTGCCGCACTCGGGGACGGCAAGACCCAGTACTTC.

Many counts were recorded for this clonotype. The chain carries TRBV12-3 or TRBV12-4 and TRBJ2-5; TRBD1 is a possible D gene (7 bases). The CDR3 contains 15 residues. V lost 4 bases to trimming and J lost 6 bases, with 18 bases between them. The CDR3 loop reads CASSYPGGLGKTQYF. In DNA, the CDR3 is TGTGCCAGCAGTTACCCAGGGGGACTGGGGAAGACCCAGTACTTC.

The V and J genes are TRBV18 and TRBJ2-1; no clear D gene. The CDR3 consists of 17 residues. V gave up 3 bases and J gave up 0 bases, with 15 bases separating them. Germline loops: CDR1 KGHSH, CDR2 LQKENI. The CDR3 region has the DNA TGTGCCAGCTCACCCAAGGGAACGATTAGCTCCTACAATGAGCAGTTCTTC. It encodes CASSPKGTISSYNEQFF.

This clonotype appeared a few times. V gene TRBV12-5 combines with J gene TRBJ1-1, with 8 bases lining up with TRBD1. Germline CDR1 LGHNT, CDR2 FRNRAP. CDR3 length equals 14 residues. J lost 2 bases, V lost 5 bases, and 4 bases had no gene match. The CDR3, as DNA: TGTGCTAGTGGTCCAGGGGGCTTAAACACTGAAGCTTTCTTT. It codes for CASGPGGLNTEAFF.

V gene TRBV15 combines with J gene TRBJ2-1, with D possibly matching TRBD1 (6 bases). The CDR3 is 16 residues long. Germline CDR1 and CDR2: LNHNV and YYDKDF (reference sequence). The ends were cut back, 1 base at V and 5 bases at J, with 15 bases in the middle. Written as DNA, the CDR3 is TGTGCCACCAGCAGAGCTGCCACAGGGCGGGACAATGAGCAGTTCTTC. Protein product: CATSRAATGRDNEQFF.

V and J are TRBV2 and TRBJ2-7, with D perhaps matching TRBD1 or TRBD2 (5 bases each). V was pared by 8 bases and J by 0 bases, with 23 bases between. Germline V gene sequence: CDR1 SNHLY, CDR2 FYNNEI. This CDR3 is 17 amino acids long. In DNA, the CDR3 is TGTGCCAGCGGCCGACAGCCTTTTGGTGGGGGCTCCTACGAGCAGTACTTC. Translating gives CASGRQPFGGGSYEQYF.

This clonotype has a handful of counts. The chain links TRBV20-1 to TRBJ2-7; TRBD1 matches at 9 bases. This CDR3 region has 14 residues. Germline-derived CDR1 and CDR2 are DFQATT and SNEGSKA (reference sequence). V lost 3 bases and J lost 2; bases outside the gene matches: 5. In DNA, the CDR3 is TGCAGTGCTAGGTCCGGGACAGGGACCTACGAGCAGTACTTC. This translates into CSARSGTGTYEQYF.

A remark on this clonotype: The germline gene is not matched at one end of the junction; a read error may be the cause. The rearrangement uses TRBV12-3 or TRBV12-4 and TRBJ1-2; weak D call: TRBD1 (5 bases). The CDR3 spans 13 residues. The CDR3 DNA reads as TGTGCCAGCAGTTTTAAAGGGGCGCATGGCGACACCTTC. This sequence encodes CASSFKGAHGDTF.

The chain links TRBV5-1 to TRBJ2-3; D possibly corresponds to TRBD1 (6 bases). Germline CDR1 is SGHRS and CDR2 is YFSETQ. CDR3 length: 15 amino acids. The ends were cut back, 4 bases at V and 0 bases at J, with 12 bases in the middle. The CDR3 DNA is TGCGCCAGCAGCAAGGGACAATACAGCACAGATACGCAGTATTTT. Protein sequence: CASSKGQYSTDTQYF.

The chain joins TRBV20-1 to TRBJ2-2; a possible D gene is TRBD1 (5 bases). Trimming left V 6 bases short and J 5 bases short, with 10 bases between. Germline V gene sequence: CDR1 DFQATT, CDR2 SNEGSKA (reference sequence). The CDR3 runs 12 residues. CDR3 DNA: TGCAGTGCGACAAGGGGTACCGGGGAGCTGTTTTTT. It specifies CSATRGTGELFF.

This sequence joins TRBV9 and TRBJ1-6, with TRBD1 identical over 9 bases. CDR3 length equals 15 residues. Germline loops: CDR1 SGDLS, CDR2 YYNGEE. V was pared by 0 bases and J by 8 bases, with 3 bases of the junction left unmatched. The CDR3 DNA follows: TGTGCCAGCAGCGTAGACTGGACAGGGGATTCACCCCTCCACTTT. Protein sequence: CASSVDWTGDSPLHF.

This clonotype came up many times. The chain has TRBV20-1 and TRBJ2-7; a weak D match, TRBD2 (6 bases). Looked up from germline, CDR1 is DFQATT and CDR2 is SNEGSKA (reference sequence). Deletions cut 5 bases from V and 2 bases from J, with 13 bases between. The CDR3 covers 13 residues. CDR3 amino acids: CSAERAVTYEQYF. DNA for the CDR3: TGCAGTGCTGAGCGGGCCGTAACCTACGAGCAGTACTTC.

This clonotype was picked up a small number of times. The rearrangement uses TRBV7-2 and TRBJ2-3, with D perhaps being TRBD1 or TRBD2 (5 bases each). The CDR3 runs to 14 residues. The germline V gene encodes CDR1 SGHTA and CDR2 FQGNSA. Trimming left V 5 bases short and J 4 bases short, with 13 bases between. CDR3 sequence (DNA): TGTGCCAGCAGCACAGGCGGTAGCGCAGATACGCAGTATTTT. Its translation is CASSTGGSADTQYF.

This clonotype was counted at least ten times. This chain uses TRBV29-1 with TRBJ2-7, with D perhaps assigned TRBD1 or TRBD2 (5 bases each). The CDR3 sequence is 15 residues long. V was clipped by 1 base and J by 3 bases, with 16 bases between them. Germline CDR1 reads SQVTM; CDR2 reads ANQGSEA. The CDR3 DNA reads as TGCAGCGTTGAAGGAGGGGCAGGGAAAGGCTACGAGCAGTACTTC. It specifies CSVEGGAGKGYEQYF.

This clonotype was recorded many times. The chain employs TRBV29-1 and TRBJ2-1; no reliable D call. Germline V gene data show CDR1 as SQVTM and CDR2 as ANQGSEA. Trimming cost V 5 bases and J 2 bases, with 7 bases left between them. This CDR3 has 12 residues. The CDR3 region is CSVSVAYNEQFF. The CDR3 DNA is TGCAGCGTTTCAGTTGCCTACAATGAGCAGTTCTTC.

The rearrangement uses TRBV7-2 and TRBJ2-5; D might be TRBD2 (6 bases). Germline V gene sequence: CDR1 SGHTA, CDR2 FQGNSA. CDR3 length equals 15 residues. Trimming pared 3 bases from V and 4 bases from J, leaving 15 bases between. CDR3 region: CASSFSSGVGETQYF. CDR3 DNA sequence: TGTGCCAGCAGCTTTAGCTCGGGGGTGGGAGAGACCCAGTACTTC.

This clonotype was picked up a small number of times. The CDR3 loop reads CSVAGLTYEQYF. The CDR3 region has the DNA TGCAGCGTGGCGGGACTAACCTACGAGCAGTACTTC. This chain connects TRBV29-1 to TRBJ2-7, with 7 nucleotides matching TRBD2. The germline gives CDR1 SQVTM, CDR2 ANQGSEA. There are 12 residues in the CDR3. J lost 2 bases, V lost 6 bases, and 4 bases had no gene match.